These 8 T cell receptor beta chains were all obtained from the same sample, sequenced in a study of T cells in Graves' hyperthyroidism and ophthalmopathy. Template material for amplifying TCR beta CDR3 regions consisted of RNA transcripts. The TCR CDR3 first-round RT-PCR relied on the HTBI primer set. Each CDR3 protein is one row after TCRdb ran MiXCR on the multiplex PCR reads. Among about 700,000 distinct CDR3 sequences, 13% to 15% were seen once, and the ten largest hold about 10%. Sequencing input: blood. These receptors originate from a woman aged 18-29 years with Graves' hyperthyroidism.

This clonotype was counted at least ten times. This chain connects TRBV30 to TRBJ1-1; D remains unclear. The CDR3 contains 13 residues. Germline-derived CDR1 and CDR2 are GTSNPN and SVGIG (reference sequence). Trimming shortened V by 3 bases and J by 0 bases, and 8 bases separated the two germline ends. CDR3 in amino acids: CAWRDVMNTEAFF. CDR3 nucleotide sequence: TGTGCCTGGAGGGACGTCATGAACACTGAAGCTTTCTTT.

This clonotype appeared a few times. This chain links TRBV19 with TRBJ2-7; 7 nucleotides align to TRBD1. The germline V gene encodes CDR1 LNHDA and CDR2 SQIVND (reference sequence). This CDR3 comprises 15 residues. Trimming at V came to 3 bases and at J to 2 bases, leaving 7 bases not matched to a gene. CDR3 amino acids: CASSIGRGMTYEQYF. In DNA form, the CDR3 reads TGTGCCAGTAGTATCGGCAGGGGGATGACCTACGAGCAGTACTTC.

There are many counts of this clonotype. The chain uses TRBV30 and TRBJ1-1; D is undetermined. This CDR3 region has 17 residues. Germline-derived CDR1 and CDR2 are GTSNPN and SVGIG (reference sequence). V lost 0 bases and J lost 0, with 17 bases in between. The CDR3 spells CAWSVPAQSALNTEAFF. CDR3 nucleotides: TGTGCCTGGAGTGTACCGGCCCAATCAGCCTTGAACACTGAAGCTTTCTTT. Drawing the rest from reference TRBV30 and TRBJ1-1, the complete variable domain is SQTIHQWPATLVQPVGSPLSLECTVEGTSNPNLYWYRQAAGRGLQLLFYSVGIGQISSEVPQNLSASRPQDRQFILSSKKLLLSDSGFYLCAWSVPAQSALNTEAFFGQGTRLTVV.

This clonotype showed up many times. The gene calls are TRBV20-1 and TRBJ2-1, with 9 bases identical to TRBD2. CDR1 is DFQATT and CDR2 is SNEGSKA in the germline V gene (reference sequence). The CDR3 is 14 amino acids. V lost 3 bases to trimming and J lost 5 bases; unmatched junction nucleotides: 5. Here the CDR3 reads CSARSLAGNNEQFF. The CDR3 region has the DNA TGCAGTGCTAGGAGCCTAGCGGGAAACAATGAGCAGTTCTTC.

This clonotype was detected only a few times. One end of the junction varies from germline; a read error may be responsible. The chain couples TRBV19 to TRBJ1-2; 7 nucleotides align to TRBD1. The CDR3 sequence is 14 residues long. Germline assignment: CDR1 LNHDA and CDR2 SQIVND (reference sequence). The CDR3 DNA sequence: TGTGCTAGTAGTCTTCGACAGGGCCACTATGGCTACACCTTC. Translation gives CASSLRQGHYGYTF.

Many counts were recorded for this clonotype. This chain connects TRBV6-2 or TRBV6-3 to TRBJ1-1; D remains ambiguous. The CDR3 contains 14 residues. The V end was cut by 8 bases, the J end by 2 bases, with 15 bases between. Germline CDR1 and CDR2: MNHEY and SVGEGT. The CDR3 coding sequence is TGTGCCAGCTCTTATTTGGGGAGAAACACTGAAGCTTTCTTT. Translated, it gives CASSYLGRNTEAFF.

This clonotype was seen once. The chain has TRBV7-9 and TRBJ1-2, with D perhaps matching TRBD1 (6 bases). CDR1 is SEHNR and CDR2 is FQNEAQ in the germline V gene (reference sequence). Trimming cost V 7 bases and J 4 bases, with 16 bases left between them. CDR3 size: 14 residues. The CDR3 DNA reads TGTGCCAGCACTTCAGGGGCCGGTATCTATGGCTACACCTTC. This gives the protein CASTSGAGIYGYTF. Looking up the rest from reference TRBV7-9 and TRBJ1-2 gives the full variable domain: DTGVSQNPRHKITKRGQNVTFRCDPISEHNRLYWYRQTLGQGPEFLTYFQNEAQLEKSRLLSDRFSAERPKGSFSTLEIQRTEQGDSAMYLCASTSGAGIYGYTFGSGTRLTVV.

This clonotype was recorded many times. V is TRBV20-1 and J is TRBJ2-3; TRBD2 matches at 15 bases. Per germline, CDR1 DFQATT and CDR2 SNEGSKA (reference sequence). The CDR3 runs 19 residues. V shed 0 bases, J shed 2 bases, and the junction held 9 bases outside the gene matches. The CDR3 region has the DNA TGCAGTGCTAGAGACTCTCTCTGGACTAGCGGGAGGGTCACAGATACGCAGTATTTT. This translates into CSARDSLWTSGRVTDTQYF.